The sequence of this T cell receptor (beta chain) was determined in a study of early T cells in non-severe SARS-CoV-2 infection. Study context: Sequencing of bulk RNA from unsorted whole blood was done, without chain pairing. Study results and limitations: There was a bias toward anti-spike CD8 responses in VDJdb matching, which missed private and CD4 specificities.

Unique molecular identifiers were attached to individual cDNA molecules. MiXCR, run by TCRdb on the 5' RACE reads, gives a single entry per CDR3 protein. The sample lists 40,000 to 55,000 distinct CDR3 sequences; over 9% were seen once. Regarding this clonotype: Its antigen remains unknown. A much larger clonotype is one base distant, so this may be a read error.

Specimen: whole blood. This receptor was taken from an adult who was a healthcare worker with PCR-confirmed SARS-CoV-2 infection or an uninfected control (not recorded which).

The CDR3 spells CTSSQGKWEMGPDTQYF. CDR3 sequence (DNA): TGCACCAGCAGCCAAGGGAAGTGGGAGATGGGTCCAGATACGCAGTATTTT. The chain is built from TRBV4-1 and TRBJ2-3; TRBD2 is a possible D gene (5 bases). Germline lookup yields CDR1 MGHRA and CDR2 YSYEKL. The CDR3 is 17 amino acids.